The TCR beta chain described here comes from a study of cytomegalovirus exposure and HLA in healthy donors. Points from the study as a whole: A later analysis revealed that TCR association rates differed between HLA loci, peaking at DRB1 and bottoming out at HLA-C.

Amplification used 60 Vbeta primers and 13 Jbeta primers. In the original processing: As a later analysis found, there were approximately 80 million unique TCR beta chains, of which roughly 11 million were shared. TCRdb's copy holds only in-frame clones and misses some; the assay was immunoSEQ multiplex PCR. V, J and clone size reflect that table, while D and trimming were determined from the DNA. The table includes about 130,000 clones, 70% to 90% detected once. Of note for this clone: Its specificity is unknown.

V shed 4 bases, J shed 2 bases, and the junction held 5 bases outside the gene matches. CDR3 length: 16 amino acids. Germline lookup yields CDR1 SGHDN and CDR2 FVKESK. The chain employs TRBV14 and TRBJ2-2, with 9 bases that match TRBD1. The receptor was isolated from a boy younger than 18 in good health and CMV-seronegative. The sample was PBMCs. CDR3 region: CASSPRDRVNTGELFF. For the CDR3, the DNA is TGTGCCAGCAGCCCGAGGGACAGGGTAAACACCGGGGAGCTGTTTTTT.